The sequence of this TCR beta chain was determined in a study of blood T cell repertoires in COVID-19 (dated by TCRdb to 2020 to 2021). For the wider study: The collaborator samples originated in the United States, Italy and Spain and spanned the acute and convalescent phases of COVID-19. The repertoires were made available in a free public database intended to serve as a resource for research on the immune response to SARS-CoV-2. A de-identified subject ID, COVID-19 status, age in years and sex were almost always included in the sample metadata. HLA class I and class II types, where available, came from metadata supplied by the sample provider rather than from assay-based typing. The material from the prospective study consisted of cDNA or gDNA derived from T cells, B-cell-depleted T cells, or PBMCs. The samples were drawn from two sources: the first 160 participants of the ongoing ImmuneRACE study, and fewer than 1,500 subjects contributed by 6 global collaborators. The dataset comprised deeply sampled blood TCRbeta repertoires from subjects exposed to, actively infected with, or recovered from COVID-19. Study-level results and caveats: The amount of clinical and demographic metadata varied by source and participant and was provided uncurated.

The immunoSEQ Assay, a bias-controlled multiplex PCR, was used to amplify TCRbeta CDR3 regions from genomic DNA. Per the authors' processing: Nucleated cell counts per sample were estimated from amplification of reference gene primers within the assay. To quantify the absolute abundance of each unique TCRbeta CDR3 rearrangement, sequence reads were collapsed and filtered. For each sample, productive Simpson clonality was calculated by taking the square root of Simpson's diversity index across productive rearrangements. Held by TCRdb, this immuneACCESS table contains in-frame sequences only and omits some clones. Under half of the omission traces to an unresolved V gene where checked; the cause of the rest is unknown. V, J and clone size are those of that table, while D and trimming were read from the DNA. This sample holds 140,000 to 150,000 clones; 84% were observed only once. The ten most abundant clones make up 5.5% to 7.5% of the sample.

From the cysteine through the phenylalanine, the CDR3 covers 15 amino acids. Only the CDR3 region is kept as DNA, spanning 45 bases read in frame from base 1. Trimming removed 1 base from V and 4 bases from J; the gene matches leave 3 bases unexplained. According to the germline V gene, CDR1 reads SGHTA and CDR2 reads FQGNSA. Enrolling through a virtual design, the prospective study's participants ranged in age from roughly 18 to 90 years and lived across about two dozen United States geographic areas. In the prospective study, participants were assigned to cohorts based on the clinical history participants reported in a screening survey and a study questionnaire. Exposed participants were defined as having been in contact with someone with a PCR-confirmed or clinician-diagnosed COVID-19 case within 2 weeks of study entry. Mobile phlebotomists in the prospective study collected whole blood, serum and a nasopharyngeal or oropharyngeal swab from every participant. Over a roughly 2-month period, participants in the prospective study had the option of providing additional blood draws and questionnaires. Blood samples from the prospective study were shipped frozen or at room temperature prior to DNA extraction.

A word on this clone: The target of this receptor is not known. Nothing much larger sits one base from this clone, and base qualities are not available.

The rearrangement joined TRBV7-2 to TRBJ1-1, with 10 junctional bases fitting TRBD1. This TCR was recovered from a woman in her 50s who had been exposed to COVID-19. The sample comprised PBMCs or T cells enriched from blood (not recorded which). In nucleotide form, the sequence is TGTGCCAGCAGCTTAGGCTGGGACAGGGGCACTGAAGCTTTCTTT. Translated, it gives CASSLGWDRGTEAFF.